This T cell receptor beta chain was captured by sequencing in a study of CXCR3-negative and CXCR3-positive naive CD8 T cells. Study results and limitations: Hydrophobicity was higher for TRB CDR3s found in CXCR3-positive naive cells than in CXCR3-negative naive cells. Both naive subsets had comparably high diversity; memory CD8+ cells much lower. In naive cells, CXCR3-negative and CXCR3-positive subsets had similar TRBV-TRBJ usage; memory cells differed. Fresh PBMCs served for most assays, and CXCR3 expression fell partially after cryopreservation.

Details on this clonotype: Its antigen is not known.

The TRB cDNA libraries were prepared by 5' RACE with UMI labels. TCRdb re-called the 5' RACE reads, yielding one record per CDR3 amino acid sequence without DNA. This sample contains about 85,000 distinct CDR3 sequences. The germline gives CDR1 SQVTM, CDR2 ANQGSEA. The CDR3 loop spans 14 amino acids. This chain links TRBV29-1 with TRBJ2-7; TCRdb returns TRBD2, unconfirmable since there is no DNA. The TCR sequence derives from a human donor in good health. Some clones in this sample may be carry-over from other donors' samples. The source material was naive CXCR3+ CD8+ T cells from blood. Subset reported: CD45RO-CCR7+CD27+CD95- naive CD8+ T cells expressing CXCR3 (TNR3+). The CDR3 loop is CSVEGGDLPSEQYF.